This T cell receptor beta chain stems from a study of CD8 T cells in Susac syndrome. Sequencing of TCR beta, carried out with a high-throughput approach, was applied to CD8+ and CD4+ T cells from the blood. Negative magnetic isolation gave CD8+ and CD4+ cells; FACS enriched CD8+ TEMRA. Random hexamers were used to reverse transcribe roughly 0.5 to 1 ug of RNA. Amplification of TCR beta CDR3 was carried out by immunoSEQ multiplex PCR, which covered 54 Vbeta and 13 Jbeta segments. TCRdb processed the immunoSEQ multiplex PCR reads anew with MiXCR; each CDR3 protein has one entry. Of hundreds of thousands of distinct CDR3 sequences in the sample, approximately 90% were seen once. Trimming stripped 7 bases from V and 0 bases from J, with 14 bases between. The CDR3 has 15 residues. Germline V gene data show CDR1 as MNHEY and CDR2 as SVGEGT.

This chain links TRBV6-2 or TRBV6-3 with TRBJ2-3, with D possibly matching TRBD2 (6 bases). The sequenced sample consisted of CD8+ T cells from PBMCs. This TCR was sampled from a human donor with multiple sclerosis. In DNA form, the CDR3 reads TGTGCCAGCAAACGCCAGGACTACAGCACAGATACGCAGTATTTT. As protein: CASKRQDYSTDTQYF.